The 6 T cell receptor beta chains given below trace back to one sample, sequenced in a study of cytomegalovirus exposure and HLA in healthy donors. 60 Vbeta and 13 Jbeta primers were used in PCR. Clones were sequenced by immunoSEQ multiplex PCR, and TCRdb holds only the in-frame ones, with some missing. Its table lists 90,000 to 120,000 clones. The sequenced sample was PBMCs. Source of these receptors: a man aged 50 to 59 in good health and CMV-seronegative.

The chain combines TRBV7-9 with TRBJ2-2, with TRBD2 matching 12 bases. V shed 1 base, J shed 7 bases, and the junction held 4 bases outside the gene matches. Germline V gives CDR1 SEHNR, CDR2 FQNEAQ (reference sequence). This CDR3 has 16 amino acids. For the CDR3, the DNA is TGTGCCAGCAGCTTAGAAAGACTAGCGGGAGTCGGGGAGCTGTTTTTT. Translation gives CASSLERLAGVGELFF.

The chain combines TRBV9 with TRBJ2-2; 10 nucleotides match TRBD2. With V trimmed by 7 bases and J by 6 bases, 9 bases remained unmatched. The V gene's germline CDR1 is SGDLS and CDR2 YYNGEE. This CDR3 is built from 15 residues. CDR3 in amino acids: CASSSRAGGAGELFF. CDR3 DNA: TGTGCCAGCTCCTCCCGAGCGGGAGGGGCCGGGGAGCTGTTTTTT.

CDR3 nucleotide sequence: TGTGCCAGCAGTTACGCGGGGGGCGATTCACCCCTCCACTTT. Residues: CASSYAGGDSPLHF. The chain has TRBV6-5 and TRBJ1-6; weak D call: TRBD1 (6 bases). V lost 2 bases and J lost 8, with 10 bases in between. The V gene's germline CDR1 is MNHEY and CDR2 SVGAGI. The CDR3 length is 14 residues.

The CDR3 protein is CASSYEGTSSYEQYF. CDR3 sequence (DNA): TGTGCCAGCAGTTACGAGGGCACGAGCTCCTACGAGCAGTACTTC. The chain joins TRBV6-5 to TRBJ2-7, with a weak D call TRBD2 (5 bases). Germline CDR1 MNHEY, CDR2 SVGAGI. Deletions cut 2 bases from V and 0 bases from J, with 11 bases between. The CDR3 is 15 residues long.

The chain uses TRBV5-1 and TRBJ2-2; no firm D call. This CDR3 region has 15 residues. CDR1 is SGHRS, CDR2 YFSETQ, per germline. Trimming pared 0 bases from V and 6 bases from J, leaving 12 bases between. The CDR3 protein is CASSLEGRKAGELFF. The CDR3, as DNA: TGCGCCAGCAGCTTGGAAGGCAGGAAGGCCGGGGAGCTGTTTTTT.

The V gene is TRBV7-2, the J gene TRBJ2-1; TRBD2 matches 10 bases. The V gene end was trimmed by 10 bases and the J gene end by 6 bases; junction bases not matched to a gene: 9. Germline assignment: CDR1 SGHTA and CDR2 FQGNSA. The CDR3 spans 14 residues. In nucleotides, the CDR3 is TGTGCCACCAAAAGCGGGGGGGCCTTCAATGAGCAGTTCTTC. Its protein product is CATKSGGAFNEQFF. Full variable domain (outside the CDR3, taken from reference TRBV7-2 and TRBJ2-1): GAGVSQSPSNKVTEKGKDVELRCDPISGHTALYWYRQSLGQGLEFLIYFQGNSAPDKSGLPSDRFSAERTGGSVSTLTIQRTQQEDSAVYLCATKSGGAFNEQFFGPGTRLTVL.